The 17 T cell receptor beta chains below come from one sample, sequenced in a study of blood T cell repertoires in COVID-19. Sequencing used immunoSEQ multiplex PCR; TCRdb keeps in-frame clones, though not all of them. Of tens of thousands of clones in the sample, 76% were seen once. The sequencing sample was made of peripheral blood. The receptor set was obtained from a woman aged 45-60 years with active or convalescent COVID-19.

The count of this clone is one. This chain links TRBV27 with TRBJ1-2, with D maybe TRBD1 (6 bases). V shed 2 bases and J shed 0 bases, with 22 bases lying between them. Germline assignment: CDR1 MNHEY and CDR2 SMNVEV (reference sequence). This CDR3 region has 19 residues. The CDR3 spells CASSLAGGLYPLANYGYTF. CDR3 sequence (DNA): TGTGCCAGCAGTTTAGCTGGGGGCCTCTACCCGTTAGCTAACTATGGCTACACCTTC.

This rearrangement joins TRBV6-6 to TRBJ2-1; D unresolved. Trimming took 7 bases from V and 0 from J, leaving 7 bases between them. Per the germline V gene, CDR1 is MNHNY and CDR2 is SVGAGI (reference sequence). The length of the CDR3 is 13 residues. In DNA form, the CDR3 reads TGTGCCAGCATACCGGGCTCCTACAATGAGCAGTTCTTC. Translated: CASIPGSYNEQFF.

The chain joins TRBV19 to TRBJ1-2, with TRBD1 matching over 8 bases. From germline, CDR1 is LNHDA and CDR2 SQIVND (reference sequence). The CDR3 sequence is 14 residues long. The V and J ends lost 3 bases and 4 bases, in that order; junction bases with no gene match: 4. The CDR3 sequence: CASSMRDRGYGYTF. The CDR3 coding sequence is TGTGCCAGTAGTATGCGCGACAGGGGCTATGGCTACACCTTC.

The chain has TRBV5-1 and TRBJ2-1; 9 nucleotides match TRBD2. With 5 bases clipped from V and 4 bases from J, the junction kept 10 bases outside the gene matches. The V gene's germline CDR1 is SGHRS and CDR2 YFSETQ. CDR3 length equals 16 residues. The CDR3 DNA is TGCGCCAGCAGTGATTCTAGCGGGATCAATTACAATGAGCAGTTCTTC. Translating gives CASSDSSGINYNEQFF.

This clone was recorded only once. The CDR3 reads CASSLRDTSDTEAFF. The CDR3, as DNA: TGCGCCAGCAGCCTCCGGGACACCTCGGACACTGAAGCTTTCTTT. The chain carries TRBV4-1 and TRBJ1-1; D might be TRBD1 (6 bases). The V and J ends lost 4 bases and 3 bases respectively, with 15 bases between them. In germline, CDR1 is MGHRA, CDR2 YSYEKL. The CDR3 consists of 15 residues.

This clone was picked up a small number of times. The chain has TRBV4-3 and TRBJ1-3, with D tentatively TRBD1 (5 bases). V lost 1 base to trimming and J lost 0 bases, with 10 bases between them. Germline CDR1 is LGHNA and CDR2 is YSLEER. The CDR3 has 16 amino acids. CDR3 loop: CASSQGTGISGNTIYF. The CDR3 DNA is TGCGCCAGCAGCCAAGGCACAGGAATCTCTGGAAACACCATATATTTT.

The chain joins TRBV2 to TRBJ2-7, with 13 nucleotides matching TRBD2. V lost 5 bases and J lost 6; bases outside the gene matches: 7. CDR1 is SNHLY and CDR2 is FYNNEI in the germline V gene. The CDR3 has 15 residues. CDR3 in DNA: TGTGCCAGCAGTTTACTAGCGGGAGGGCCAGGCGAGCAGTACTTC. Translating gives CASSLLAGGPGEQYF.

V and J are TRBV24-1 and TRBJ2-1; D not resolved. V was pared by 2 bases and J by 11 bases, with 12 bases between. In germline, CDR1 is KGHDR, CDR2 SFDVKD. The CDR3 covers 13 residues. Here the CDR3 reads CATSDSPAAKQFF. CDR3 bases: TGTGCCACCAGTGATTCCCCGGCGGCTAAGCAGTTCTTC.

The chain uses TRBV4-2 and TRBJ1-2; a weak D match, TRBD1 (5 bases). Looked up from germline, CDR1 is LGHNA and CDR2 is YNFKEQ. V was trimmed by 0 bases and J by 7 bases, leaving 15 bases between them. The CDR3 consists of 15 residues. The CDR3: CASSQDWGDGVGYTF. In nucleotides, the CDR3 is TGTGCCAGCAGCCAAGATTGGGGGGACGGCGTTGGCTACACCTTC.

This clone was recorded only once. The V and J genes are TRBV7-2 and TRBJ2-5; 8 nucleotides agree with TRBD2. The CDR3 is made up of 15 amino acids. CDR1 is SGHTA and CDR2 is FQGNSA in the germline V gene. Trimming took 5 bases from V and 4 from J; bases not matched to a gene: 9. The CDR3 here is CASSPAGGERETQYF. CDR3 DNA sequence: TGTGCCAGCAGCCCGGCGGGGGGAGAAAGAGAGACCCAGTACTTC.

The chain links TRBV7-9 to TRBJ2-1; D is possibly TRBD2 (6 bases). Trimming cost V 8 bases and J 7 bases, with 21 bases left between them. Germline CDR1 and CDR2: SEHNR and FQNEAQ (reference sequence). The CDR3 has 15 residues. The CDR3 sequence: CASQARLAIGNEQFF. DNA of the CDR3: TGTGCCAGCCAAGCGAGGCTAGCGATAGGAAATGAGCAGTTCTTC. The full variable domain, in which reference TRBV7-9 and TRBJ2-1 provide the parts outside the CDR3, is DTGVSQNPRHKITKRGQNVTFRCDPISEHNRLYWYRQTLGQGPEFLTYFQNEAQLEKSRLLSDRFSAERPKGSFSTLEIQRTEQGDSAMYLCASQARLAIGNEQFFGPGTRLTVL.

There are many counts of this clone. The rearrangement links TRBV5-4 to TRBJ2-4, with D unresolved. The CDR3 loop spans 18 amino acids. Germline CDR1 SGHNT, CDR2 YYREEE (reference sequence). The ends were cut back, 1 base at V and 0 bases at J, with 17 bases in the middle. The CDR3 protein is CASSLMAGRAIAKNIQYF. The DNA for the CDR3 is TGTGCCAGCAGCTTGATGGCAGGCAGAGCCATAGCCAAAAACATTCAGTACTTC.

The table lists this clone with a count of one. The rearrangement uses TRBV14 and TRBJ2-7; the D is unclear. V lost 0 bases and J lost 6, with 12 bases in between. The CDR3 has 14 amino acids. Germline V gene data show CDR1 as SGHDN and CDR2 as FVKESK. The CDR3 DNA sequence: TGTGCCAGCAGCCAAGACTACAGAAGGCGCGAGCAGTACTTC. Translated: CASSQDYRRREQYF.

The rearrangement uses TRBV29-1 and TRBJ2-4; no clear D gene. V lost 6 bases and J 8 bases, leaving 11 bases between the germline ends. Per germline, CDR1 SQVTM and CDR2 ANQGSEA. This CDR3 has 11 amino acids. The CDR3 loop reads CSVMSVDIQYF. CDR3 nucleotide sequence: TGCAGCGTCATGTCGGTAGACATTCAGTACTTC.

This clone turned up a few times. The chain joins TRBV24-1 to TRBJ2-3; 14 nucleotides agree with TRBD2. Germline trimming cut 9 bases from V and 7 bases from J; bases unmatched to any gene: 11. The CDR3 spans 16 residues. Germline CDR1 KGHDR, CDR2 SFDVKD. CDR3 sequence: CATGGLAGAEANTQYF. The CDR3 DNA is TGTGCCACCGGGGGACTAGCGGGAGCGGAAGCGAATACGCAGTATTTT.

J is TRBJ1-1 and V is TRBV6-5, with 7 bases identical to TRBD1. The CDR3 has 15 residues. Germline trimming cut 6 bases from V and 1 base from J; bases unmatched to any gene: 8. Per germline, CDR1 MNHEY and CDR2 SVGAGI. Here the CDR3 reads CASSSTAGGNTEAFF. As DNA, the CDR3 is TGTGCCAGCAGCTCTACAGCAGGGGGGAACACTGAAGCTTTCTTT.

The J gene is TRBJ2-7, the V gene TRBV3-1 (or the pseudogene TRBV3-2); 8 bases match TRBD2. This CDR3 is 14 amino acids long. After removal of 4 bases from V and 1 base from J, the junction contained 3 bases not matched to a gene. CDR1 and CDR2 from the germline V gene are LGHDT and YNNKEL (reference sequence). The chain's CDR3 is CASSPQRGSYEQYF. DNA for the CDR3: TGTGCCAGCAGCCCCCAGCGGGGGTCCTACGAGCAGTACTTC.